This T cell receptor (beta chain) was observed in a study of blood T cell repertoires in COVID-19. Turning to the study itself: Samples representing acute and convalescent COVID-19 were sourced from the United States, Italy and Spain. Nucleic acid was either cDNA or gDNA, and it came from T cells, B-cell-depleted T cells, or PBMCs.

Source study methods: Counts of nucleated cells, estimated from reference gene primer amplification, were obtained. Libraries were prepared by immunoSEQ multiplex PCR; TCRdb keeps only in-frame clonotypes and omits some of them. V and J calls and clone size follow that table, whereas D and trimming were derived from the DNA. This table holds around 270,000 clones, over 75% found once. V shed 5 bases, J shed 8 bases, and the junction held 14 bases outside the gene matches. Germline CDR1 and CDR2: LNHDA and SQIVND (reference sequence). The CDR3 has 15 residues. This receptor was obtained from a woman between 45 and 65 years old with acute or convalescent COVID-19. The V call is TRBV19, the J call TRBJ1-2, with TRBD1 identical over 7 bases. Specimen: peripheral blood. For the CDR3, the DNA is TGTGCCAGTAGTTCTTGGGACAGCAATTTTATGGGCTACACCTTC. Amino acids: CASSSWDSNFMGYTF.